This TCR beta chain stems from a study of shared clonotypes between healthy human individuals. Study-wide results and caveats: Among several donors, roughly 5.5% of naive CD4 clonotypes were found in common. Sorted-subset sequencing, rarefaction showed, was incomplete despite large depth.

The CDR3 totals 13 residues. V was trimmed by 7 bases and J by 5 bases, leaving 15 bases between them. CDR1 SGHNT and CDR2 YYREEE come from the germline V gene (reference sequence). Every contributor of samples was a Caucasian grown-up residing in Nashville, Tennessee. Repertoires were generated with immunoSEQ multiplex PCR, while TCRdb's copy carries only in-frame clones and drops some. Among about 1.5 million clones listed, 98% were seen once. Of note for this clone: Its antigen is currently unknown.

The material sequenced was naive CD4+ T cells sorted from blood. The sample's subset: CD45RA+ positively selected. This TCR was recovered from a man aged 25 to 40 in good health. The genes are TRBV5-4 and TRBJ2-5; D ambiguous. The CDR3 DNA follows: TGTGCCAGCCGGATAGTAGATGGGGAGACCCAGTACTTC. This gives the protein CASRIVDGETQYF.